Described below is a single TCR beta chain sequence and its context. What it binds is not known. Only CD45RO-negative cells positively selected for CCR7 counted as naive CD8 cells, so terminally differentiated effector memory CD45RA+ cells were excluded. This CDR3 spans 17 amino acids. V gave up 0 bases and J gave up 3 bases; unmatched junction bases: 8. Germline V lookup: CDR1 LGHNA, CDR2 YSLEER. The data are from a study of shared clonotypes between healthy human individuals. Study in general: The study drew on a couple of women and a few men aged 18 to 49 as donors. Study-wide points: Sequencing depth was predicted to influence how clonotypes are shared among donors.

Sequencing used immunoSEQ multiplex PCR; TCRdb keeps in-frame clones, though not all of them. The sample consists of nearly 2 million clones, approximately 95% of them appearing once. V and J are TRBV4-3 and TRBJ2-3, with TRBD2 identical over 8 bases. The sequence derives from a man aged 18 to 29 in good health. Source material: naive CD8+ T cells sorted from blood. The CDR3 region has the DNA TGCGCCAGCAGCCAAGATTCGGCGGGGGGTACGACAGATACGCAGTATTTT. Protein product: CASSQDSAGGTTDTQYF.